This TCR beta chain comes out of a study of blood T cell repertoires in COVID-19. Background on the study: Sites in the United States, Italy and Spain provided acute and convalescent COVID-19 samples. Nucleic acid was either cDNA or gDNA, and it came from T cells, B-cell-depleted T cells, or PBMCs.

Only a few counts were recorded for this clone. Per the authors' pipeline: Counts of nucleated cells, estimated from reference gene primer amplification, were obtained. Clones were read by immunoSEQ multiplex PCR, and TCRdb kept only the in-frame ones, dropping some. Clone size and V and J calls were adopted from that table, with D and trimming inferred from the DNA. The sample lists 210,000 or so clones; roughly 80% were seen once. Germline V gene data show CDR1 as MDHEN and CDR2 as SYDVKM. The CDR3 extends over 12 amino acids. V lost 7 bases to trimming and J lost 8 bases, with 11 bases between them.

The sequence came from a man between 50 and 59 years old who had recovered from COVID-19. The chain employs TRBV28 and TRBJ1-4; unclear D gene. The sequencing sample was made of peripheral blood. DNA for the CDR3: TGTGCCAGCACTTCGGGTCCCGAAAAACTGTTTTTT. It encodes CASTSGPEKLFF.